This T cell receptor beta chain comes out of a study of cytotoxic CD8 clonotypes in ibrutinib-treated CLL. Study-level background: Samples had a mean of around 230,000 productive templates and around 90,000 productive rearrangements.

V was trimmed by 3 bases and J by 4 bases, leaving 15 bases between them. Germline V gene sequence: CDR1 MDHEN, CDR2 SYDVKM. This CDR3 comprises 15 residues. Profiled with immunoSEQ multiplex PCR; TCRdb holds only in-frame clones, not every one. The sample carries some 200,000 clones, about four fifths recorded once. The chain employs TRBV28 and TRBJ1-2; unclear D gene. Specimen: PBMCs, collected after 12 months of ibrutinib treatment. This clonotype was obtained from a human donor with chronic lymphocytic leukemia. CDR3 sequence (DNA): TGTGCCAGCAGTTTCAGTATTGAGGCGGGCTATGGCTACACCTTC. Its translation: CASSFSIEAGYGYTF.